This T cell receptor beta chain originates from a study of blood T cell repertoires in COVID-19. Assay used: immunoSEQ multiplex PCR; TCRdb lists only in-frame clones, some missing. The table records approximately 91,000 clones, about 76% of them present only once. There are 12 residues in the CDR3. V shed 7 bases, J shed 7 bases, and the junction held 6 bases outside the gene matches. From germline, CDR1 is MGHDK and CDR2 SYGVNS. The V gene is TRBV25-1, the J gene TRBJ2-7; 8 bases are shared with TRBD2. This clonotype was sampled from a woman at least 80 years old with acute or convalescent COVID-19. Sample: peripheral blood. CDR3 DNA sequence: TGTGCCAGCATGGCGGGAGGAAGGGAGCAGTACTTC. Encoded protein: CASMAGGREQYF.